This passage covers 6 T cell receptor beta chains from one sample sequenced in a study of blood T cell repertoires in COVID-19. Method: immunoSEQ multiplex PCR; TCRdb's copy keeps in-frame clones and lacks some. This table holds around 300,000 clones, 89% found once. Sequenced input: peripheral blood. The receptors originated from a woman aged 40 to 49 who had recovered from COVID-19.

This clone has only one observation. The CDR3 nucleotides are TGTGCCAGCAGGGGGACTAGCGGCACAGATACGCAGTATTTT. Translated, it gives CASRGTSGTDTQYF. The chain combines TRBV2 with TRBJ2-3; 10 bases map to TRBD2. The V gene's germline CDR1 is SNHLY and CDR2 FYNNEI. J lost 1 base, V lost 6 bases, and 1 base had no gene match. The CDR3 totals 14 residues.

This clone was recorded a few times. The V gene is TRBV20-1, the J gene TRBJ1-5, with D unclear. The CDR3 runs 11 residues. In germline, CDR1 is DFQATT, CDR2 SNEGSKA (reference sequence). V gave up 5 bases and J gave up 5 bases, with 7 bases separating them. The CDR3 sequence is CSAPGYQPQHF. The DNA for the CDR3 is TGCAGTGCTCCGGGGTATCAGCCCCAGCATTTT.

The chain uses TRBV7-2 and TRBJ1-6; 8 bases map to TRBD1. The V and J ends lost 3 bases and 9 bases, in that order; junction bases with no gene match: 10. From germline, CDR1 is SGHTA and CDR2 FQGNSA. The CDR3 is 16 residues long. DNA of the CDR3: TGTGCCAGCAGCTTCACAGGGGGTGGTGGGGTTTCACCCCTCCACTTT. Translating gives CASSFTGGGGVSPLHF.

The chain uses TRBV28 and TRBJ1-6; TRBD1 matches 7 bases. With 0 bases clipped from V and 9 bases from J, the junction kept 8 bases outside the gene matches. The CDR3 loop spans 16 amino acids. The germline CDR1 and CDR2 sequences are MDHEN and SYDVKM. DNA for the CDR3: TGTGCCAGCAGTTTATGGGCCAGGGGGTCGGGTTCACCCCTCCACTTT. Translated, it gives CASSLWARGSGSPLHF.

The rearrangement joins TRBV28 to TRBJ1-1; D is undetermined. CDR3 length: 15 residues. Trimming took off 1 base at V and 0 bases at J, with 9 bases between the two ends. Germline V gene lookup returns CDR1 MDHEN and CDR2 SYDVKM. The CDR3 DNA is TGTGCCAGCAGTTTATCCTTCCGGGTGAACACTGAAGCTTTCTTT. Translation gives CASSLSFRVNTEAFF.

This sequence joins TRBV6-2 or TRBV6-3 and TRBJ1-2, with no clear D. The V gene lost 3 bases and the J gene lost 7 bases, with 12 bases spanning the gap. The CDR3 loop spans 13 amino acids. The germline V gene encodes CDR1 MNHEY and CDR2 SVGEGT. Written as DNA, the CDR3 is TGTGCCAGCAGTTATCGGGGTGGACGTGGCTACACCTTC. It codes for CASSYRGGRGYTF.